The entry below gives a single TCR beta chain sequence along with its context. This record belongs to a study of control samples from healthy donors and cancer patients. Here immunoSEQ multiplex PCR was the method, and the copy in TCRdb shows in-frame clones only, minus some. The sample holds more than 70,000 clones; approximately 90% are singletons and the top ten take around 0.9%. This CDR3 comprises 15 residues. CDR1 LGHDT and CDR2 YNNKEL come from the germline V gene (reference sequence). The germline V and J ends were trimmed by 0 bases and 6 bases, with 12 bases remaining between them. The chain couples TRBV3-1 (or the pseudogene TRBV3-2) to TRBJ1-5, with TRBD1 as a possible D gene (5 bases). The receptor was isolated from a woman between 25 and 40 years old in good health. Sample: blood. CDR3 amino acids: CASSQDPGLIQPQHF. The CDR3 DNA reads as TGTGCCAGCAGCCAAGACCCGGGACTCATTCAGCCCCAGCATTTT.